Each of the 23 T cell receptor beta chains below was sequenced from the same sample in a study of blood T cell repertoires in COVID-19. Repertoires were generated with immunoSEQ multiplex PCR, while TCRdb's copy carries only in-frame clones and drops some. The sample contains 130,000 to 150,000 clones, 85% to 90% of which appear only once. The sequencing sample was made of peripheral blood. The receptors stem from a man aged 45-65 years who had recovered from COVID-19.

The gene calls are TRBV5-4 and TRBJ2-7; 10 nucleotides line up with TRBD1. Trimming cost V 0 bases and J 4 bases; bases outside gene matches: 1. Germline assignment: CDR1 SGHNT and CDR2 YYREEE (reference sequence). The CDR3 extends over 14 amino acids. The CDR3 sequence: CASSLGQGAYEQYF. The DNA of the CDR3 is TGTGCCAGCAGCTTGGGACAGGGGGCGTACGAGCAGTACTTC.

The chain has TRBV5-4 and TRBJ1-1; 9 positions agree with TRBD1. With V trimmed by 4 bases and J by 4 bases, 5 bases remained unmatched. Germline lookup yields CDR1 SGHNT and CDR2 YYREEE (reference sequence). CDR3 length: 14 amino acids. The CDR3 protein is CASSKDRGSTEAFF. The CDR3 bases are TGTGCCAGCAGCAAAGACAGGGGGAGCACTGAAGCTTTCTTT.

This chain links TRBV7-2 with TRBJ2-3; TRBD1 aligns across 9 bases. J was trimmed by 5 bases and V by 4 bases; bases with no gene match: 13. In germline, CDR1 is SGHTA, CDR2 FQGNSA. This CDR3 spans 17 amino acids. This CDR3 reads CASSSGTYRGRGDTQYF. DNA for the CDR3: TGTGCCAGCAGCTCAGGGACCTACAGGGGGCGGGGAGATACGCAGTATTTT.

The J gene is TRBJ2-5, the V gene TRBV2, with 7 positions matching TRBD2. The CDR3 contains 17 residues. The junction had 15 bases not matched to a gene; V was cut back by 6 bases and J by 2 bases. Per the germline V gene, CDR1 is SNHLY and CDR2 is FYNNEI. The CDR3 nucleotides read TGTGCCAGCAGGCGGGGGACCGGCTACCCCAATCAAGAGACCCAGTACTTC. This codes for CASRRGTGYPNQETQYF. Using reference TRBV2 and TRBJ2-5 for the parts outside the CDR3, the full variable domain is EPEVTQTPSHQVTQMGQEVILRCVPISNHLYFYWYRQILGQKVEFLVSFYNNEISEKSEIFDDQFSVERPDGSNFTLKIRSTKLEDSAMYFCASRRGTGYPNQETQYFGPGTRLLVL.

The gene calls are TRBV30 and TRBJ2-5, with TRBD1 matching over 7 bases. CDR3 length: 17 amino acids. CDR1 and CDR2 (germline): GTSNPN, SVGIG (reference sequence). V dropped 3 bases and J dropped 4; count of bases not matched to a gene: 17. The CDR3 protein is CAWRAPGQWPWAETQYF. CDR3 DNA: TGTGCCTGGAGAGCCCCGGGACAGTGGCCATGGGCAGAGACCCAGTACTTC.

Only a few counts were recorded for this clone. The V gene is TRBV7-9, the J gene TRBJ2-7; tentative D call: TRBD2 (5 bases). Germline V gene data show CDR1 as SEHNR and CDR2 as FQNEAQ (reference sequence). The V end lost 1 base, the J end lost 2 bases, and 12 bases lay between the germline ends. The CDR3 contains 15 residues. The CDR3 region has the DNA TGTGCCAGCAGCTTAGGTTCAACCGGGGCCTACGAGCAGTACTTC. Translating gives CASSLGSTGAYEQYF.

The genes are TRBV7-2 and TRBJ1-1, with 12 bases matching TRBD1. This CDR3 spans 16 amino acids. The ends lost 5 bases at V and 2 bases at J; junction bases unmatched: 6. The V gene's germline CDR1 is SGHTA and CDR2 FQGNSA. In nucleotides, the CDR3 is TGTGCCAGCAGCCAAGGGACAGGGGGCGCAAACACTGAAGCTTTCTTT. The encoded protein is CASSQGTGGANTEAFF.

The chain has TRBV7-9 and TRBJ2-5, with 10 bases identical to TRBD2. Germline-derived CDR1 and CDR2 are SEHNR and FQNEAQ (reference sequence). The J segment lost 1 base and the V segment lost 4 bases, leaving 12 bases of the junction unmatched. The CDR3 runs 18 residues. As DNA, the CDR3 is TGTGCCAGCAGCTCGGGACTAGCGCCGGTTCCTAGCCAAGAGACCCAGTACTTC. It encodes CASSSGLAPVPSQETQYF.

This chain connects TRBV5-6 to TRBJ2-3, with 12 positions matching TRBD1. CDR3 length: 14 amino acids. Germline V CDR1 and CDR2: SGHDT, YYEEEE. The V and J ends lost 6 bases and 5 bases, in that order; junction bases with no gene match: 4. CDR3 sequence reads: CASTGDRGQDTQYF. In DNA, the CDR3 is TGTGCCAGCACCGGGGACAGGGGGCAAGATACGCAGTATTTT.

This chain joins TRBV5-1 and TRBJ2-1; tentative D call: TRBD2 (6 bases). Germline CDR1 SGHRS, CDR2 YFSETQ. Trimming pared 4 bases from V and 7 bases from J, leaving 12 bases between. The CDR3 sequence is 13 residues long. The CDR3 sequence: CASSPGVDNEQFF. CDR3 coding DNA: TGCGCCAGCAGCCCGGGGGTGGATAATGAGCAGTTCTTC.

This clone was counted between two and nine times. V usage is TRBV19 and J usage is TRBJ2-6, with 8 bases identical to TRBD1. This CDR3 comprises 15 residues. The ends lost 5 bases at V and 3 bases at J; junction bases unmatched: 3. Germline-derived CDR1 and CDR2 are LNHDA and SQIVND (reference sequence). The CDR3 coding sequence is TGTGCCAGTAGTCCGGACAGGGTTGGGGCCAACGTCCTGACTTTC. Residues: CASSPDRVGANVLTF.

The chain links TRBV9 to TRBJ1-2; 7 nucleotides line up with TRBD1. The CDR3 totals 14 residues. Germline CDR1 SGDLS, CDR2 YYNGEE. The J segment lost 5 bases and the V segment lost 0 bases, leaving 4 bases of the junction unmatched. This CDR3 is CASSVEGAGYGYTF. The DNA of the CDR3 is TGTGCCAGCAGCGTAGAGGGGGCAGGGTATGGCTACACCTTC.

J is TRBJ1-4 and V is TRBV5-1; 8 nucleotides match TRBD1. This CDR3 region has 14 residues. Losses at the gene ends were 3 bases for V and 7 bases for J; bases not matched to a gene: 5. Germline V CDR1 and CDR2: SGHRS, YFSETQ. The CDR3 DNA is TGCGCCAGCAGCTCCCCAGGGGGCGGTGAAAAACTGTTTTTT. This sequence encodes CASSSPGGGEKLFF.

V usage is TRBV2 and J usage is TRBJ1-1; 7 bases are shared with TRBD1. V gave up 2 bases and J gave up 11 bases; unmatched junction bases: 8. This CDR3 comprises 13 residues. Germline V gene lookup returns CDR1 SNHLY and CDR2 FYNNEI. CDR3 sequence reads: CASSEIGRGIAFF. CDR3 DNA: TGTGCCAGCAGTGAAATCGGCAGGGGGATCGCTTTCTTT.

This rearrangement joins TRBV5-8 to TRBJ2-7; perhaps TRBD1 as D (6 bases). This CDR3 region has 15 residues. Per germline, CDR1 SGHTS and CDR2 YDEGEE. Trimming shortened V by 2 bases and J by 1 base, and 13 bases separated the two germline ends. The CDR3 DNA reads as TGTGCCAGCAGCTTAGAACGGACAGATTCCTACGAGCAGTACTTC. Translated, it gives CASSLERTDSYEQYF.

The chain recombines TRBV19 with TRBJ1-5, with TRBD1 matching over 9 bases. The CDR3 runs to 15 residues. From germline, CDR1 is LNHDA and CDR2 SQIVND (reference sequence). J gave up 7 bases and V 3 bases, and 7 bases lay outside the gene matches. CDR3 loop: CASSIDRDRVQPQHF. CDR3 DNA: TGTGCCAGTAGTATTGACCGGGACAGGGTACAGCCCCAGCATTTT.

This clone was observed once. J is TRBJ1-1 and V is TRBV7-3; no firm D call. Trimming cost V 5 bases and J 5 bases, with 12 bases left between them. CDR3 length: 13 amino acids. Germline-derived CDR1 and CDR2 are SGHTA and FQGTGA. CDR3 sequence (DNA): TGTGCCAGCAGCCGCAGTTCTGATACTGAAGCTTTCTTT. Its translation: CASSRSSDTEAFF.

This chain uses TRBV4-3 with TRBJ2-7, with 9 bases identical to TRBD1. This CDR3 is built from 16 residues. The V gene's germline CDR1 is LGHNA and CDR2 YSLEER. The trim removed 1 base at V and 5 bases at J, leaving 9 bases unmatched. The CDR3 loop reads CASSQVTGGALDEQYF. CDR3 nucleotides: TGCGCCAGCAGCCAAGTTACAGGGGGCGCACTGGACGAGCAGTACTTC.

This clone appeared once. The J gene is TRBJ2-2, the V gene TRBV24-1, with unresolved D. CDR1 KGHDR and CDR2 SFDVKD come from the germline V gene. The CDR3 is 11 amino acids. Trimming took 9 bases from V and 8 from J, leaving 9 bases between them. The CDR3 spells CATADEGELFF. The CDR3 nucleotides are TGTGCCACCGCGGATGAAGGGGAGCTGTTTTTT.

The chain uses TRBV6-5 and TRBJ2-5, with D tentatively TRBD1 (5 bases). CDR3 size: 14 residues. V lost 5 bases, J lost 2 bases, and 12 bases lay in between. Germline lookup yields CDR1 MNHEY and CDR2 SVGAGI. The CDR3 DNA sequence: TGTGCCAGCAGTCAGGGATGGGTACAAGAGACCCAGTACTTC. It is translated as CASSQGWVQETQYF.

CDR3 sequence reads: CASRYSGQPQHF. The DNA of the CDR3 is TGTGCCAGCAGATACTCAGGTCAGCCCCAGCATTTT. This chain joins TRBV12-3 or TRBV12-4 and TRBJ1-5, with D uncertain. V was pared by 6 bases and J by 6 bases, with 9 bases between. The CDR3 extends over 12 amino acids.

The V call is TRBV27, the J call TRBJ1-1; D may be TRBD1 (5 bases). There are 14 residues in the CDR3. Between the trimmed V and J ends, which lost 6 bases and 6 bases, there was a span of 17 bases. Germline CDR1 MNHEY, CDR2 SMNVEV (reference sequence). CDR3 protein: CASSLVRGDPEAFF. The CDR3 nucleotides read TGTGCCAGCAGCCTAGTTAGGGGTGATCCTGAAGCTTTCTTT.

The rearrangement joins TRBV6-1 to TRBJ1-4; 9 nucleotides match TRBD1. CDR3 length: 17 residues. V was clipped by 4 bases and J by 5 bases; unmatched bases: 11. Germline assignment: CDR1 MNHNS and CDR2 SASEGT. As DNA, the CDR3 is TGTGCCAGCAGTGCAGTCCCGGGACAGGGAGGAAATGAAAAACTGTTTTTT. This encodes CASSAVPGQGGNEKLFF.